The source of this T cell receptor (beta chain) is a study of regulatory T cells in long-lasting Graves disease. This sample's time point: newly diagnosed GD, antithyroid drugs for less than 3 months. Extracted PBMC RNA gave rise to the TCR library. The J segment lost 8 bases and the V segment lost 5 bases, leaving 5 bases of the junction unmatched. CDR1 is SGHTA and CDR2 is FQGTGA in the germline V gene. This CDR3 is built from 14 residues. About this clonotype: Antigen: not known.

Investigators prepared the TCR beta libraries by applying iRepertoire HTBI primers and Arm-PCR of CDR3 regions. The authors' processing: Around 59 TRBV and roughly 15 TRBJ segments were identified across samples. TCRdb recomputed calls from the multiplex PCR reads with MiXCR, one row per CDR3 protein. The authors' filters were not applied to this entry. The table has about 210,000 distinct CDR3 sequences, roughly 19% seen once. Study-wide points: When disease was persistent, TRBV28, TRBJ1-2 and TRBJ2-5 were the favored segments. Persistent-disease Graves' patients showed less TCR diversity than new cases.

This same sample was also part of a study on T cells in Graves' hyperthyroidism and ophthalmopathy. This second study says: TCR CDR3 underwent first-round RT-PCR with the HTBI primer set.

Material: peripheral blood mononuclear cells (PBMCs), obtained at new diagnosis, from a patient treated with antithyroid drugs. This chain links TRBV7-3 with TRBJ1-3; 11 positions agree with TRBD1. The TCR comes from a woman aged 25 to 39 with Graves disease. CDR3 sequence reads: CASSRTGGSDTIYF. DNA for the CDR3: TGTGCCAGCAGCCGGACAGGGGGCTCAGACACCATATATTTT.